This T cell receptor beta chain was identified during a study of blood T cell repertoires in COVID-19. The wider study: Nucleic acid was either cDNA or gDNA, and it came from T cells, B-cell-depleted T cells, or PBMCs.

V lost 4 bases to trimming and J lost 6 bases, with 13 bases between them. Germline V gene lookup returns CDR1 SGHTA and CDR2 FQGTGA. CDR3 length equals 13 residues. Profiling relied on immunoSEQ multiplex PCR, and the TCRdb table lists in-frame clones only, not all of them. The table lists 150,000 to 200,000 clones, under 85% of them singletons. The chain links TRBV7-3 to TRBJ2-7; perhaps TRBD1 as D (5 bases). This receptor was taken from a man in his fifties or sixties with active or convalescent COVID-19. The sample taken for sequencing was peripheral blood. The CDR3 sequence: CASSSDRRGEQYF. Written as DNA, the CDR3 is TGTGCCAGCAGCTCCGACAGAAGGGGCGAGCAGTACTTC. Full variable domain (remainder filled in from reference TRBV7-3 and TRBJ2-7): GAGVSQTPSNKVTEKGKYVELRCDPISGHTALYWYRQSLGQGPEFLIYFQGTGAADDSGLPNDRFFAVRPEGSVSTLKIQRTERGDSAVYLCASSSDRRGEQYFGPGTRLTVT.